The 24 T cell receptor beta chains reported below all come from one sample, sequenced in a study of cytomegalovirus exposure and HLA in healthy donors. PCR primers comprised 60 Vbeta and 13 Jbeta primers. Clones were sequenced by immunoSEQ multiplex PCR, and TCRdb holds only the in-frame ones, with some missing. Of 100,000 to 150,000 clones listed, approximately 84% were seen once; the top ten hold approximately 1.5%. Specimen: PBMCs. The receptors come from a woman aged 18-29 years in good health and CMV-seronegative.

V is TRBV5-1 and J is TRBJ2-7, with 11 bases identical to TRBD2. V lost 4 bases, J lost 1 base, and 4 bases stayed unmatched. Germline V gene data show CDR1 as SGHRS and CDR2 as YFSETQ. The CDR3 contains 15 residues. For the CDR3, the DNA is TGCGCCAGCAGCCTGACTAGCGGGGCATCCTACGAGCAGTACTTC. Translated, it gives CASSLTSGASYEQYF.

V usage is TRBV6-5 and J usage is TRBJ2-3, with 16 bases lining up with TRBD2. This CDR3 comprises 16 residues. The germline gives CDR1 MNHEY, CDR2 SVGAGI. Losses at the gene ends were 2 bases for V and 4 bases for J; bases not matched to a gene: 0. The CDR3, as DNA: TGTGCCAGCAGTTACGGGACTAGCGGGAGGGCAGATACGCAGTATTTT. Protein sequence: CASSYGTSGRADTQYF.

The sample holds one count of this clone. V usage is TRBV5-1 and J usage is TRBJ1-2; no clear D. Between the trimmed V and J ends, which lost 4 bases and 4 bases, there was a span of 20 bases. This CDR3 region has 16 residues. From germline, CDR1 is SGHRS and CDR2 YFSETQ. CDR3 residues: CASSQRGESTFYGYTF. As DNA, the CDR3 is TGCGCCAGCAGCCAACGGGGAGAGTCCACTTTCTATGGCTACACCTTC.

The V and J genes are TRBV15 and TRBJ2-5; D is uncertain. The CDR3 is 15 amino acids. V shed 1 base and J shed 4 bases, with 13 bases lying between them. CDR1 is LNHNV and CDR2 is YYDKDF in the germline V gene (reference sequence). The CDR3 bases are TGTGCCACCAGCAGAGGCCCTAGTGTGGGAGAGACCCAGTACTTC. Translating gives CATSRGPSVGETQYF. The full variable domain, its missing parts supplied by reference TRBV15 and TRBJ2-5, is DAMVIQNPRYQVTQFGKPVTLSCSQTLNHNVMYWYQQKSSQAPKLLFHYYDKDFNNEADTPDNFQSRRPNTSFCFLDIRSPGLGDTAMYLCATSRGPSVGETQYFGPGTRLLVL.

Details on this clone: The same CDR3 also results from other DNA sequences found in this sample. J is TRBJ2-1 and V is TRBV5-1; D possibly corresponds to TRBD1 (6 bases). The CDR3 is 15 residues long. Germline CDR1 is SGHRS and CDR2 is YFSETQ. The V end lost 3 bases, the J end lost 3 bases, and 13 bases lay between the germline ends. The CDR3 sequence: CASSSTGGSYNEQFF. The CDR3 DNA sequence: TGCGCCAGCAGCTCGACAGGAGGTAGCTACAATGAGCAGTTCTTC.

This rearrangement joins TRBV19 to TRBJ1-2; 9 bases agree with TRBD1. The J segment lost 5 bases and the V segment lost 8 bases, leaving 15 bases of the junction unmatched. Germline V gene data show CDR1 as LNHDA and CDR2 as SQIVND (reference sequence). The CDR3 is 16 amino acids. The chain's CDR3 is CASWDTGTGMWYGYTF. In DNA, the CDR3 is TGTGCCAGTTGGGACACCGGGACAGGGATGTGGTATGGCTACACCTTC.

This sequence joins TRBV18 and TRBJ2-1, with 7 bases identical to TRBD2. Per the germline V gene, CDR1 is KGHSH and CDR2 is LQKENI. The CDR3 is 13 residues long. The ends lost 3 bases at V and 9 bases at J; junction bases unmatched: 5. This chain's CDR3 is CASSPGGSREQFF. CDR3 coding DNA: TGTGCCAGCTCACCGGGGGGGTCCCGTGAGCAGTTCTTC. The full variable domain, completed using reference TRBV18 and TRBJ2-1, is NAGVMQNPRHLVRRRGQEARLRCSPMKGHSHVYWYRQLPEEGLKFMVYLQKENIIDESGMPKERFSAEFPKEGPSILRIQQVVRGDSAAYFCASSPGGSREQFFGPGTRLTVL.

The chain couples TRBV25-1 to TRBJ1-1; D is possibly TRBD1 (5 bases). Germline values: CDR1 MGHDK, CDR2 SYGVNS. The CDR3 extends over 17 amino acids. The V and J ends lost 1 base and 1 base respectively, with 16 bases between them. In DNA, the CDR3 is TGTGCCAGCAGTGAATCGGGGGGACTATTCAGGAACACTGAAGCTTTCTTT. This codes for CASSESGGLFRNTEAFF.

This chain links TRBV30 with TRBJ2-3; 8 positions agree with TRBD2. CDR1 and CDR2 (germline): GTSNPN, SVGIG (reference sequence). The V and J ends lost 4 bases and 6 bases, in that order; junction bases with no gene match: 15. The CDR3 runs to 16 residues. CDR3 DNA sequence: TGTGCCTGGAACCAACCCCCGGGACTAGGGACCGATACGCAGTATTTT. Protein product: CAWNQPPGLGTDTQYF. Drawing the rest from reference TRBV30 and TRBJ2-3, the complete variable domain is SQTIHQWPATLVQPVGSPLSLECTVEGTSNPNLYWYRQAAGRGLQLLFYSVGIGQISSEVPQNLSASRPQDRQFILSSKKLLLSDSGFYLCAWNQPPGLGTDTQYFGPGTRLTVL.

The chain is built from TRBV5-1 and TRBJ2-1; 9 bases map to TRBD2. The CDR3 extends over 17 amino acids. Trimming took 3 bases from V and 6 from J; bases not matched to a gene: 13. The germline gives CDR1 SGHRS, CDR2 YFSETQ. Written as DNA, the CDR3 is TGCGCCAGCAGCTCCAAACCGATAGCGGGAGAGATCAATGAGCAGTTCTTC. Protein: CASSSKPIAGEINEQFF.

In its sample, this clone was seen once. This sequence joins TRBV7-9 and TRBJ2-7; D is unresolved. The germline V gene encodes CDR1 SEHNR and CDR2 FQNEAQ (reference sequence). The CDR3 is 12 amino acids. Trimming cost V 4 bases and J 7 bases, with 11 bases left between them. The DNA of the CDR3 is TGTGCCAGCAGCTCCCCCCCCGGTGAGCAGTACTTC. Translating gives CASSSPPGEQYF.

V and J are TRBV28 and TRBJ1-1, with D hard to call. V lost 9 bases to trimming and J lost 1 base, with 6 bases between them. CDR3 length equals 11 residues. The germline V gene encodes CDR1 MDHEN and CDR2 SYDVKM. CDR3 sequence reads: CASARNTEAFF. The CDR3 DNA is TGTGCCAGTGCCAGGAACACTGAAGCTTTCTTT.

This clone was counted a few times. The CDR3 DNA sequence: TGTGCCAGCAGCCAAGATACAGCGGGAGGGTCCTACGAGCAGTACTTC. Its protein product is CASSQDTAGGSYEQYF. J is TRBJ2-7 and V is TRBV4-2, with 10 bases matching TRBD2. Germline CDR1 is LGHNA and CDR2 is YNFKEQ. The CDR3 spans 16 residues. V shed 0 bases, J shed 1 base, and the junction held 3 bases outside the gene matches.

This sequence joins TRBV18 and TRBJ2-4; 9 bases map to TRBD2. In germline, CDR1 is KGHSH, CDR2 LQKENI. Losses at the gene ends were 3 bases for V and 0 bases for J; bases not matched to a gene: 12. CDR3 size: 19 residues. CDR3 nucleotides: TGTGCCAGCTCACCCCGACTAGCGGAGAGACGGCTAGCCAAAAACATTCAGTACTTC. It codes for CASSPRLAERRLAKNIQYF. Full variable domain (missing parts from reference TRBV18 and TRBJ2-4): NAGVMQNPRHLVRRRGQEARLRCSPMKGHSHVYWYRQLPEEGLKFMVYLQKENIIDESGMPKERFSAEFPKEGPSILRIQQVVRGDSAAYFCASSPRLAERRLAKNIQYFGAGTRLSVL.

The V call is TRBV2, the J call TRBJ2-7, with a tentative D call TRBD2 (6 bases). Germline V gives CDR1 SNHLY, CDR2 FYNNEI. The V gene lost 6 bases and the J gene lost 5 bases, with 17 bases spanning the gap. The CDR3 runs to 14 residues. The CDR3 region has the DNA TGTGCCAGCAGCACCGGGACTGAGGTCAACGAGCAGTACTTC. Translated: CASSTGTEVNEQYF.

The chain joins TRBV19 to TRBJ2-3; 7 nucleotides line up with TRBD2. The CDR3 is made up of 12 amino acids. The ends lost 6 bases at V and 4 bases at J; junction bases unmatched: 1. CDR1 is LNHDA, CDR2 SQIVND, per germline (reference sequence). DNA for the CDR3: TGTGCCAGTAGGGGAGGGGCAGATACGCAGTATTTT. Translation: CASRGGADTQYF.

J is TRBJ2-7 and V is TRBV29-1, with TRBD2 matching over 8 bases. Per the germline V gene, CDR1 is SQVTM and CDR2 is ANQGSEA. CDR3 size: 13 residues. Unmatched junction bases numbered 3, after V lost 5 bases and J lost 0 bases. The chain's CDR3 is CSVLAGYSYEQYF. DNA for the CDR3: TGCAGCGTTTTAGCGGGGTACTCCTACGAGCAGTACTTC.

The V call is TRBV4-1, the J call TRBJ2-1; D is uncertain. Germline V lookup: CDR1 MGHRA, CDR2 YSYEKL. This CDR3 has 15 residues. The V and J ends lost 0 bases and 10 bases respectively, with 16 bases between them. In nucleotides, the CDR3 is TGCGCCAGCAGCCAAGATTTAACAGAACCTCGAGAGCAGTTCTTC. As protein: CASSQDLTEPREQFF.

The rearrangement joins TRBV6-6 to TRBJ2-1; 7 bases are a match to TRBD2. V lost 6 bases, J lost 7 bases, and 6 bases stayed unmatched. From germline, CDR1 is MNHNY and CDR2 SVGAGI (reference sequence). The CDR3 has 13 residues. Written as DNA, the CDR3 is TGTGCCAGCAGCCTAGCGGAGGGGAATGAGCAGTTCTTC. It is translated as CASSLAEGNEQFF.

CDR3 region: CASSPGGLAFF. DNA for the CDR3: TGTGCCAGCAGCCCAGGGGGGTTGGCTTTCTTT. The rearrangement joins TRBV25-1 to TRBJ1-1; 7 bases align to TRBD1. Germline values: CDR1 MGHDK, CDR2 SYGVNS. This CDR3 is built from 11 residues. After removal of 6 bases from V and 11 bases from J, the junction contained 6 bases not matched to a gene.

The rearrangement joins TRBV27 to TRBJ2-2; TRBD1 matches 10 bases. Trimming cost V 1 base and J 0 bases; bases outside gene matches: 2. Germline assignment: CDR1 MNHEY and CDR2 SMNVEV (reference sequence). The length of the CDR3 is 17 residues. The CDR3 bases are TGTGCCAGCAGTTTATTCGGGACAGGGGCGAACACCGGGGAGCTGTTTTTT. Protein sequence: CASSLFGTGANTGELFF.

V gene TRBV7-2 combines with J gene TRBJ1-3; possible D gene TRBD1, 5 bases. Germline CDR1 is SGHTA and CDR2 is FQGNSA. V was shortened by 5 bases and J by 7 bases, with 12 bases between the two germline ends. The CDR3 covers 13 residues. The CDR3 DNA follows: TGTGCCAGCAGCGCTCGACAGTTTAACACCATATATTTT. This sequence encodes CASSARQFNTIYF.

This clone was seen a single time. The gene calls are TRBV6-1 and TRBJ2-3; TRBD1 matches at 10 bases. After removal of 6 bases from V and 4 bases from J, the junction contained 4 bases not matched to a gene. Germline assignment: CDR1 MNHNS and CDR2 SASEGT. This CDR3 contains 14 residues. The CDR3 coding sequence is TGTGCCAGCAGCGGGACAGGGGTTGCAGATACGCAGTATTTT. This sequence encodes CASSGTGVADTQYF.

This chain's CDR3 is CASRRTGLATEAFF. The CDR3, as DNA: TGTGCCAGCAGGCGGACAGGCTTAGCCACTGAAGCTTTCTTT. The gene calls are TRBV5-5 and TRBJ1-1; 7 nucleotides agree with TRBD1. Germline CDR1 SGHKS, CDR2 YYEKEE (reference sequence). V was pared by 5 bases and J by 4 bases, with 8 bases of the junction left unmatched. The CDR3 length is 14 residues.